A selection of T cell receptor beta chains follows, all from one sample in a study of OX40 agonist ivuxolimab in advanced cancers. Sequencing used immunoSEQ multiplex PCR; TCRdb keeps in-frame clones, though not all of them. The sample contains 70,000 to 95,000 clones, 84% of which appear only once. The source was CD4+ or CD8+ T cells sorted from blood, collected in a trial of the OX40 agonist ivuxolimab. The receptors here all came from an adult with an advanced solid tumor such as melanoma, head and neck, liver or kidney cancer. Both conserved end residues are part of each CDR3. Each record gives: J gene, D gene, V gene, CDR3 length, clone size, CDR3 protein, CDR3 DNA. The D gene is left open where the match is weak. A row's size may be missing; if present it is once, few, many or a size class.

j_call: TRBJ1-2; d_call: .; v_call: TRBV4-3; cdr3_length: 15; clone_size: .; cdr3_aa: CASSLRGGGLYGYTF; cdr3_nt: TGCGCCAGCAGCCTTAGGGGTGGGGGGCTCTATGGCTACACCTTC
j_call: TRBJ2-5; d_call: .; v_call: TRBV2; cdr3_length: 14; clone_size: .; cdr3_aa: CASSGEGAGETQYF; cdr3_nt: TGTGCCAGCAGTGGGGAGGGGGCCGGAGAGACCCAGTACTTC
j_call: TRBJ2-5; d_call: TRBD1; v_call: TRBV15; cdr3_length: 15; clone_size: .; cdr3_aa: CATSREPGGGETQYF; cdr3_nt: TGTGCCACCAGCAGAGAGCCAGGGGGCGGGGAGACCCAGTACTTC
j_call: TRBJ2-7; d_call: .; v_call: TRBV5-1; cdr3_length: 14; clone_size: .; cdr3_aa: CASSSRGGSNEQYF; cdr3_nt: TGCGCCAGCAGCTCCCGAGGAGGGAGCAACGAGCAGTACTTC
j_call: TRBJ1-1; d_call: .; v_call: TRBV6-1; cdr3_length: 11; clone_size: .; cdr3_aa: CASSLMLEAFF; cdr3_nt: TGTGCCAGCAGTCTTATGTTGGAAGCTTTCTTT
j_call: TRBJ2-2; d_call: .; v_call: TRBV19; cdr3_length: 14; clone_size: .; cdr3_aa: CASSLRLFPGELFF; cdr3_nt: TGTGCCAGTAGTCTCCGGTTATTCCCTGGGGAGCTGTTTTTT
j_call: TRBJ2-1; d_call: TRBD2; v_call: TRBV6-6; cdr3_length: 16; clone_size: .; cdr3_aa: CASSYGTSGGHGEQFF; cdr3_nt: TGTGCCAGCAGTTACGGGACTAGCGGGGGGCATGGTGAGCAGTTCTTC
j_call: TRBJ2-5; d_call: TRBD2; v_call: TRBV11-2; cdr3_length: 16; clone_size: .; cdr3_aa: CASSLLPAGGGETQYF; cdr3_nt: TGTGCCAGCAGCTTGTTACCAGCGGGGGGCGGAGAGACCCAGTACTTC
j_call: TRBJ1-5; d_call: .; v_call: TRBV5-1; cdr3_length: 13; clone_size: .; cdr3_aa: CASSLEGSQPQHF; cdr3_nt: TGCGCCAGCAGCTTGGAGGGGAGTCAGCCCCAGCATTTT
j_call: TRBJ2-7; d_call: .; v_call: TRBV14; cdr3_length: 12; clone_size: .; cdr3_aa: CASSQDQGINYF; cdr3_nt: TGTGCCAGCAGCCAAGATCAGGGGATCAATTACTTC
j_call: TRBJ1-1; d_call: TRBD1; v_call: TRBV29-1; cdr3_length: 15; clone_size: .; cdr3_aa: CSVKGGGTGYTEAFF; cdr3_nt: TGCAGCGTAAAAGGGGGTGGGACAGGGTACACTGAAGCTTTCTTT
j_call: TRBJ1-2; d_call: .; v_call: TRBV29-1; cdr3_length: 14; clone_size: .; cdr3_aa: CSVEGHPANYGYTF; cdr3_nt: TGCAGCGTTGAAGGGCATCCTGCTAACTATGGCTACACCTTC
j_call: TRBJ1-5; d_call: .; v_call: TRBV10-2; cdr3_length: 13; clone_size: .; cdr3_aa: CASSKQENQPQHF; cdr3_nt: TGCGCCAGCAGTAAACAGGAAAATCAGCCCCAGCATTTT
j_call: TRBJ1-4; d_call: .; v_call: TRBV5-1; cdr3_length: 15; clone_size: once; cdr3_aa: CASSLRELDSEKLFF; cdr3_nt: TGCGCCAGCAGCTTAAGGGAGCTTGACAGCGAAAAACTGTTTTTT
j_call: TRBJ2-5; d_call: .; v_call: TRBV27; cdr3_length: 14; clone_size: .; cdr3_aa: CASSPVGLRETQYF; cdr3_nt: TGTGCCAGCAGTCCGGTCGGGTTGCGAGAGACCCAGTACTTC
j_call: TRBJ2-7; d_call: .; v_call: TRBV7-2; cdr3_length: 14; clone_size: .; cdr3_aa: CASSSQGTEDEQYF; cdr3_nt: TGTGCCAGCAGCTCTCAGGGGACCGAGGACGAGCAGTACTTC
j_call: TRBJ2-3; d_call: .; v_call: TRBV6-4; cdr3_length: 14; clone_size: .; cdr3_aa: CASSDGGPGDTQYF; cdr3_nt: TGTGCCAGCAGTGACGGGGGCCCCGGAGATACGCAGTATTTT
j_call: TRBJ1-1; d_call: .; v_call: TRBV7-2; cdr3_length: 13; clone_size: few; cdr3_aa: CASSLTGRTEAFF; cdr3_nt: TGTGCCAGCAGCTTAACTGGGAGGACTGAAGCTTTCTTT
j_call: TRBJ1-1; d_call: .; v_call: TRBV19; cdr3_length: 15; clone_size: .; cdr3_aa: CASSIDRGGSAEAFF; cdr3_nt: TGTGCCAGTAGTATAGATCGGGGGGGAAGCGCTGAAGCTTTCTTT
j_call: TRBJ1-4; d_call: .; v_call: TRBV5-4; cdr3_length: 14; clone_size: .; cdr3_aa: CASSLSVANEKLFF; cdr3_nt: TGTGCCAGCAGCTTGTCGGTGGCTAATGAAAAACTGTTTTTT
j_call: TRBJ1-6; d_call: .; v_call: TRBV5-1; cdr3_length: 17; clone_size: .; cdr3_aa: CASSLIDSSSYNSPLHF; cdr3_nt: TGCGCCAGCAGCTTGATTGACTCCAGCTCCTATAATTCACCCCTCCACTTT
j_call: TRBJ1-6; d_call: .; v_call: TRBV27; cdr3_length: 13; clone_size: .; cdr3_aa: CASSTRTAGTLHF; cdr3_nt: TGTGCCAGCAGTACCCGGACAGCAGGAACCCTCCACTTT
j_call: TRBJ1-4; d_call: .; v_call: TRBV14; cdr3_length: 19; clone_size: .; cdr3_aa: CASSQDRVDSLATNEKLFF; cdr3_nt: TGTGCCAGCAGCCAAGATAGGGTGGATTCCCTAGCAACTAATGAAAAACTGTTTTTT
j_call: TRBJ1-6; d_call: .; v_call: TRBV28; cdr3_length: 14; clone_size: .; cdr3_aa: CASRGGGSNSPLHF; cdr3_nt: TGTGCCAGCCGGGGTGGAGGGTCAAATTCACCCCTCCACTTT
j_call: TRBJ2-5; d_call: .; v_call: TRBV5-1; cdr3_length: 15; clone_size: once; cdr3_aa: CASSLEAAFGETQYF; cdr3_nt: TGCGCCAGCAGCTTGGAGGCAGCCTTTGGAGAGACCCAGTACTTC
j_call: TRBJ1-1; d_call: .; v_call: TRBV4-3; cdr3_length: 14; clone_size: .; cdr3_aa: CASSQDSGEGEAFF; cdr3_nt: TGCGCCAGCAGCCAAGATTCCGGGGAAGGGGAAGCTTTCTTT
j_call: TRBJ2-7; d_call: .; v_call: TRBV2; cdr3_length: 14; clone_size: .; cdr3_aa: CASSEQGTPYEQYF; cdr3_nt: TGTGCCAGCAGTGAACAGGGGACCCCCTACGAGCAGTACTTC
j_call: TRBJ2-3; d_call: .; v_call: TRBV11-2; cdr3_length: 16; clone_size: .; cdr3_aa: CASSFIGGSITDTQYF; cdr3_nt: TGTGCCAGCAGCTTTATAGGGGGGTCGATCACAGATACGCAGTATTTT
j_call: TRBJ2-1; d_call: TRBD2; v_call: TRBV6-1; cdr3_length: 13; clone_size: .; cdr3_aa: CAASGGFYNEQFF; cdr3_nt: TGTGCCGCTAGCGGGGGGTTCTACAATGAGCAGTTCTTC
j_call: TRBJ1-1; d_call: .; v_call: TRBV6-5; cdr3_length: 15; clone_size: .; cdr3_aa: CASSYGGITHTEAFF; cdr3_nt: TGTGCCAGCAGTTACGGGGGGATAACTCACACTGAAGCTTTCTTT
j_call: TRBJ2-5; d_call: .; v_call: TRBV7-3; cdr3_length: 14; clone_size: few; cdr3_aa: CASSPTTGQETQYF; cdr3_nt: TGTGCCAGCAGCCCCACGACAGGCCAAGAGACCCAGTACTTC
j_call: TRBJ1-5; d_call: .; v_call: TRBV7-2; cdr3_length: 13; clone_size: once; cdr3_aa: CASSFNGDQPQHF; cdr3_nt: TGTGCCAGCAGCTTTAACGGGGATCAGCCCCAGCATTTT
j_call: TRBJ2-3; d_call: TRBD2; v_call: TRBV7-3; cdr3_length: 15; clone_size: .; cdr3_aa: CASSLTPREPDTQYF; cdr3_nt: TGTGCCAGCAGCTTAACTCCGCGGGAGCCAGATACGCAGTATTTT
j_call: TRBJ1-4; d_call: .; v_call: TRBV27; cdr3_length: 15; clone_size: .; cdr3_aa: CASSLSSGFHEKLFF; cdr3_nt: TGTGCCAGCAGTTTATCTTCCGGGTTTCATGAAAAACTGTTTTTT
j_call: TRBJ2-2; d_call: TRBD1; v_call: TRBV5-1; cdr3_length: 15; clone_size: .; cdr3_aa: CASSLDRAGTGELFF; cdr3_nt: TGCGCCAGCAGTTTGGACAGGGCGGGCACCGGGGAGCTGTTTTTT
j_call: TRBJ1-1; d_call: TRBD1; v_call: TRBV4-3; cdr3_length: 15; clone_size: once; cdr3_aa: CASSHDRDVNTEAFF; cdr3_nt: TGCGCCAGCAGCCATGACAGGGACGTGAACACTGAAGCTTTCTTT
j_call: TRBJ1-1; d_call: TRBD1; v_call: TRBV6-5; cdr3_length: 13; clone_size: .; cdr3_aa: CASSYQRQGYAFF; cdr3_nt: TGTGCCAGCAGTTACCAGCGACAGGGGTACGCTTTCTTT
j_call: TRBJ1-4; d_call: TRBD1; v_call: TRBV7-2; cdr3_length: 15; clone_size: .; cdr3_aa: CASSFIQGANEKLFF; cdr3_nt: TGTGCCAGCAGCTTTATACAGGGGGCAAATGAAAAACTGTTTTTT
j_call: TRBJ1-2; d_call: .; v_call: TRBV27; cdr3_length: 14; clone_size: .; cdr3_aa: CASSRASKVRGYTF; cdr3_nt: TGTGCCAGCAGCAGGGCATCCAAGGTTAGAGGCTACACCTTC
j_call: TRBJ1-2; d_call: .; v_call: TRBV5-4; cdr3_length: 13; clone_size: once; cdr3_aa: CASSLDRGAGYTF; cdr3_nt: TGTGCCAGCAGCTTGGACCGGGGCGCGGGCTACACCTTC
j_call: TRBJ2-2; d_call: TRBD1; v_call: TRBV18; cdr3_length: 16; clone_size: .; cdr3_aa: CASSPYRTGDTGELFF; cdr3_nt: TGTGCCAGCTCACCATATCGGACAGGGGACACCGGGGAGCTGTTTTTT
j_call: TRBJ2-5; d_call: TRBD1; v_call: TRBV5-1; cdr3_length: 14; clone_size: .; cdr3_aa: CASSFSGGRETQYF; cdr3_nt: TGCGCCAGCAGCTTCTCAGGGGGCCGGGAGACCCAGTACTTC
j_call: TRBJ2-1; d_call: TRBD2; v_call: TRBV6-5; cdr3_length: 16; clone_size: .; cdr3_aa: CASSYESGGSYNEQFF; cdr3_nt: TGTGCCAGCAGTTACGAAAGCGGGGGGTCCTACAATGAGCAGTTCTTC
j_call: TRBJ1-4; d_call: TRBD1; v_call: TRBV7-2; cdr3_length: 15; clone_size: .; cdr3_aa: CASSLQTGGNEKLFF; cdr3_nt: TGTGCCAGCAGCTTACAGACAGGGGGTAATGAAAAACTGTTTTTT
j_call: TRBJ1-2; d_call: .; v_call: TRBV19; cdr3_length: 12; clone_size: once; cdr3_aa: CASSRDNYGYTF; cdr3_nt: TGTGCCAGTAGTAGGGATAACTATGGCTACACCTTC
j_call: TRBJ2-4; d_call: TRBD1; v_call: TRBV5-5; cdr3_length: 14; clone_size: .; cdr3_aa: CASSSDRGGNIQYF; cdr3_nt: TGTGCCAGCAGCTCGGACAGGGGAGGGAACATTCAGTACTTC
j_call: TRBJ1-2; d_call: .; v_call: TRBV4-2; cdr3_length: 12; clone_size: .; cdr3_aa: CASSLDKYGYAF; cdr3_nt: TGTGCCAGCAGTCTGGACAAGTATGGCTACGCCTTC
j_call: TRBJ1-2; d_call: .; v_call: TRBV2; cdr3_length: 14; clone_size: .; cdr3_aa: CASGITHTGFGYTF; cdr3_nt: TGTGCCAGCGGAATAACACACACAGGGTTTGGCTACACCTTC
j_call: TRBJ1-1; d_call: .; v_call: TRBV6-6; cdr3_length: 13; clone_size: few; cdr3_aa: CASSQDLTGEAFF; cdr3_nt: TGTGCCAGCAGCCAAGACTTGACAGGTGAAGCTTTCTTT
j_call: TRBJ2-5; d_call: TRBD1; v_call: TRBV19; cdr3_length: 14; clone_size: once; cdr3_aa: CASSIRGPEETQYF; cdr3_nt: TGTGCCAGTAGTATAAGGGGGCCGGAGGAGACCCAGTACTTC
j_call: TRBJ1-4; d_call: .; v_call: TRBV10-3; cdr3_length: 13; clone_size: .; cdr3_aa: CAISDRADEKLFF; cdr3_nt: TGTGCCATCAGTGACCGGGCTGATGAAAAACTGTTTTTT
j_call: TRBJ1-5; d_call: TRBD1; v_call: TRBV5-5; cdr3_length: 15; clone_size: .; cdr3_aa: CASSWGQGGNQPQHF; cdr3_nt: TGTGCCAGCAGCTGGGGACAGGGAGGCAATCAGCCCCAGCATTTT
j_call: TRBJ2-7; d_call: .; v_call: TRBV18; cdr3_length: 13; clone_size: .; cdr3_aa: CASSPGTGYEQYF; cdr3_nt: TGTGCCAGCTCACCAGGGACGGGTTACGAGCAGTACTTC
j_call: TRBJ2-4; d_call: .; v_call: TRBV4-3; cdr3_length: 12; clone_size: .; cdr3_aa: CASSPSGNIQYF; cdr3_nt: TGCGCCAGCAGCCCAAGTGGTAACATTCAGTACTTC
j_call: TRBJ1-2; d_call: .; v_call: TRBV5-5; cdr3_length: 14; clone_size: .; cdr3_aa: CASSLGDLDYGYTF; cdr3_nt: TGTGCCAGCAGCTTGGGGGATCTGGACTATGGCTACACCTTC
j_call: TRBJ1-3; d_call: .; v_call: TRBV19; cdr3_length: 15; clone_size: .; cdr3_aa: CASIRPGATGDTIYF; cdr3_nt: TGTGCCAGTATCCGACCAGGGGCCACCGGAGACACCATATATTTT
j_call: TRBJ1-2; d_call: .; v_call: TRBV28; cdr3_length: 13; clone_size: .; cdr3_aa: CASSLREIYGYTF; cdr3_nt: TGTGCCAGCAGTTTAAGGGAGATCTATGGCTACACCTTC
j_call: TRBJ2-1; d_call: .; v_call: TRBV6-5; cdr3_length: 12; clone_size: .; cdr3_aa: CASAGPYNEQFF; cdr3_nt: TGTGCCAGCGCGGGGCCCTACAATGAGCAGTTCTTC
j_call: TRBJ1-6; d_call: TRBD1; v_call: TRBV2; cdr3_length: 13; clone_size: few; cdr3_aa: CASRTGPNSPLHF; cdr3_nt: TGTGCCAGCCGGACAGGTCCTAATTCACCCCTCCACTTT
j_call: TRBJ1-6; d_call: .; v_call: TRBV4-1; cdr3_length: 14; clone_size: .; cdr3_aa: CASSPFGYNSPLHF; cdr3_nt: TGCGCCAGCAGCCCCTTTGGCTATAATTCACCCCTCCACTTT